This passage covers 15 T cell receptor beta chains from one sample sequenced in a study of blood T cell repertoires in COVID-19. Only in-frame clones appear in the TCRdb table, and some are missing; sequencing was by immunoSEQ multiplex PCR. Of more than 75,000 clones in the sample, 82% were seen once. Sequenced input: peripheral blood. These receptors were collected from a man aged 60 to 69 with acute or convalescent COVID-19.

This chain links TRBV3-1 (or the pseudogene TRBV3-2) with TRBJ2-7, with a tentative D call TRBD1 (5 bases). V was cut by 3 bases and J by 0 bases, with 9 bases left in between. The CDR3 spans 14 residues. Germline-derived CDR1 and CDR2 are LGHDT and YNNKEL (reference sequence). CDR3 in amino acids: CASSHATASYEQYF. CDR3 DNA: TGTGCCAGCAGCCACGCGACAGCCTCCTACGAGCAGTACTTC.

The rearrangement uses TRBV7-9 and TRBJ2-7; 8 bases match TRBD2. Germline CDR1 and CDR2: SEHNR and FQNEAQ (reference sequence). Unmatched junction bases numbered 9, after V lost 5 bases and J lost 6 bases. CDR3 size: 14 residues. The CDR3 coding sequence is TGTGCCAGCAGCCCCGGACTAGCCGGGTCCGAGCAGTACTTC. Its protein is CASSPGLAGSEQYF.

The chain has TRBV12-3 or TRBV12-4 and TRBJ1-2; D is perhaps TRBD1 (6 bases). Trimming cost V 6 bases and J 2 bases, with 10 bases left between them. CDR3 length: 13 residues. Here the CDR3 reads CASSLGQNYGYTF. As DNA, the CDR3 is TGTGCCAGCAGCCTGGGACAAAACTATGGCTACACCTTC.

The CDR3 here is CASSQTGTGRIYGYTF. CDR3 in DNA: TGCGCCAGCAGCCAAACTGGGACGGGGAGGATCTATGGCTACACCTTC. The rearrangement uses TRBV4-1 and TRBJ1-2; tentative D call: TRBD1 (5 bases). With 2 bases removed from V and 4 bases from J, the gap between germline ends came to 17 bases. This CDR3 comprises 16 residues. Germline CDR1 reads MGHRA; CDR2 reads YSYEKL.

CDR3 amino acids: CASSLSTGVPNEKLFF. The CDR3 bases are TGTGCCAGCAGTTTATCGACAGGGGTGCCTAATGAAAAACTGTTTTTT. The chain links TRBV28 to TRBJ1-4; 8 bases are shared with TRBD1. CDR3 length: 16 amino acids. The junction had 4 bases not matched to a gene; V was cut back by 1 base and J by 3 bases. Germline V CDR1 and CDR2: MDHEN, SYDVKM.

The J gene is TRBJ2-7, the V gene TRBV7-9, with D possibly being TRBD1 (5 bases). The CDR3 is 14 residues long. Trimming removed 5 bases from V and 12 bases from J, with 23 bases in between. Germline loops: CDR1 SEHNR, CDR2 FQNEAQ (reference sequence). CDR3 in amino acids: CASSGALLGLPPYF. CDR3 nucleotides: TGTGCCAGCAGCGGGGCCCTCTTGGGGCTCCCCCCGTACTTC.

The rearrangement uses TRBV19 and TRBJ1-5; D is ambiguous. Trimming pared 3 bases from V and 4 bases from J, leaving 10 bases between. Germline V gives CDR1 LNHDA, CDR2 SQIVND (reference sequence). The CDR3 runs 14 residues. As DNA, the CDR3 is TGTGCCAGTAGTATTTGGCAGGCGAATCAGCCCCAGCATTTT. Protein product: CASSIWQANQPQHF.

The CDR3, as DNA: TGTGCCATCAGACTGGAGACGAGAGGTGAAGCTTTCTTT. Translating gives CAIRLETRGEAFF. The chain combines TRBV10-3 with TRBJ1-1; D remains unclear. Trimming shortened V by 6 bases and J by 7 bases, and 15 bases separated the two germline ends. Per the germline V gene, CDR1 is ENHRY and CDR2 is SYGVKD. CDR3 size: 13 residues.

The CDR3 region is CASSYSSGKYNEQFF. CDR3 coding DNA: TGTGCCAGCAGCTATTCTAGCGGGAAGTACAATGAGCAGTTCTTC. The chain recombines TRBV11-2 with TRBJ2-1; 9 nucleotides align to TRBD2. Germline V gene data show CDR1 as SGHAT and CDR2 as FQNNGV. The CDR3 contains 15 residues. The J segment lost 4 bases and the V segment lost 4 bases, leaving 5 bases of the junction unmatched. The variable domain in full, with the rest retrieved from reference TRBV11-2 and TRBJ2-1, is EAGVAQSPRYKIIEKRQSVAFWCNPISGHATLYWYQQILGQGPKLLIQFQNNGVVDDSQLPKDRFSAERLKGVDSTLKIQPAKLEDSAVYLCASSYSSGKYNEQFFGPGTRLTVL.

The V and J genes are TRBV25-1 and TRBJ2-2, with D unresolved. Germline V gene sequence: CDR1 MGHDK, CDR2 SYGVNS. The V gene lost 1 base and the J gene lost 4 bases, with 13 bases spanning the gap. This CDR3 contains 16 residues. CDR3 in DNA: TGTGCCAGCAGTGAATTAGAAGCGCCGGGCACCGGGGAGCTGTTTTTT. Its protein product is CASSELEAPGTGELFF.

V usage is TRBV24-1 and J usage is TRBJ2-1; D is unclear. Trimming stripped 3 bases from V and 5 bases from J, with 7 bases between. The CDR3 consists of 13 residues. Germline V gene lookup returns CDR1 KGHDR and CDR2 SFDVKD. CDR3 nucleotides: TGTGCCACCAGTGATAGTCCAGACAATGAGCAGTTCTTC. Residues: CATSDSPDNEQFF.

CDR3: CASSFWQAEAFF. CDR3 sequence (DNA): TGTGCCAGCAGTTTTTGGCAGGCTGAAGCTTTCTTT. The V gene is TRBV12-3 or TRBV12-4, the J gene TRBJ1-1; D uncertain. The CDR3 is 12 amino acids. Deletions cut 3 bases from V and 6 bases from J, with 8 bases between.

The chain combines TRBV5-8 with TRBJ1-5; D possibly corresponds to TRBD1 (5 bases). CDR1 and CDR2 (germline): SGHTS, YDEGEE. V was trimmed by 6 bases and J by 7 bases, leaving 11 bases between them. There are 12 residues in the CDR3. CDR3 sequence: CASTFQGQPQHF. CDR3 sequence (DNA): TGTGCCAGCACCTTCCAGGGACAGCCCCAGCATTTT.

This clone was recorded only once. The chain uses TRBV27 and TRBJ2-7; 8 nucleotides agree with TRBD1. The CDR3 consists of 14 residues. Looked up from germline, CDR1 is MNHEY and CDR2 is SMNVEV (reference sequence). V lost 6 bases and J lost 2; bases outside the gene matches: 6. Written as DNA, the CDR3 is TGTGCCAGCAGCCAAAGGACAGGGCCCTACGAGCAGTACTTC. It translates to CASSQRTGPYEQYF.

The V call is TRBV28, the J call TRBJ2-7; 10 nucleotides line up with TRBD2. Per the germline V gene, CDR1 is MDHEN and CDR2 is SYDVKM. V lost 5 bases, J lost 2 bases, and 18 bases stayed unmatched. This CDR3 is built from 19 residues. The CDR3 DNA follows: TGTGCCAGCAGTCCCTCGGGGTCTAGCGGGAGAAACCAGGCCTACGAGCAGTACTTC. This sequence encodes CASSPSGSSGRNQAYEQYF.